This T cell receptor (beta chain) came from a study of blood T cells in healthy people across ages. Study results and caveats: The study lacked donor CMV status, which possibly confounded expanded clonotype changes.

A second about 7 to 11 cycle PCR used barcoded and J-beta primers. Using its own MiXCR run on the 5' RACE reads, TCRdb lists one record per CDR3 protein. The table lists approximately 700,000 distinct CDR3 sequences, approximately 31% of them singletons, with 15% in the top ten. Turning to this clonotype: Antigen: not known.

This CDR3 is built from 15 residues. Germline lookup yields CDR1 SGHNT and CDR2 YENEEA. V shed 3 bases and J shed 4 bases, with 14 bases lying between them. The TCR was taken from an elderly woman in good health. Sequenced sample: blood. The chain couples TRBV11-3 to TRBJ2-3; weak D call: TRBD2 (7 bases). CDR3 in amino acids: CASSFGTGRADTQYF. In DNA, the CDR3 is TGTGCCAGCAGCTTCGGAACAGGGAGGGCAGATACGCAGTATTTT.